This T cell receptor beta chain was recorded in a study of T cell repertoires in cytomegalovirus infection. This clonotype was recorded a few times. TCRdb ran MiXCR on the reads and lists one entry per CDR3 protein. This table holds fewer than 550,000 distinct CDR3 sequences, approximately 15% found once. The CDR3 contains 15 residues. Germline V gene data show CDR1 as LNHDA and CDR2 as SQIVND (reference sequence). The V segment lost 7 bases and the J segment 7 bases; nucleotides outside the gene matches: 13. Sequencing was done on a sample of CD8+ T cells from PBMCs. This clonotype originated in a human donor in good health (CMV status not recorded). Some clones in this sample may be carry-over from other donors' samples. V gene TRBV19 combines with J gene TRBJ2-1; 7 bases map to TRBD1. The CDR3 coding sequence is TGTGCCAGTAAGGCCCAGGGGGACACCAAAAATGAGCAGTTCTTC. Protein: CASKAQGDTKNEQFF.